The 27 T cell receptor beta chains below were found in one sample sequenced in a study of coeliac disease. Study-wide points: In active celiac disease, intraepithelial and lamina propria TRB and TRG repertoires were less clonal than controls.

No antigens are known for them. Data came from immunoSEQ multiplex PCR; TCRdb stores just in-frame clones and leaves some out. The data hold fewer than 4,500 clones, with around 68% observed a single time. Sequencing used intraepithelial lymphocytes from the gut. These TCRs come from a woman between 18 and 29 years old with active celiac disease.

By sample fraction, this clone is medium-sized (0.01 to 0.1%). This chain connects TRBV29-1 to TRBJ2-1; TRBD2 aligns across 8 bases. CDR3 size: 18 residues. Trimming took 4 bases from V and 0 from J; bases not matched to a gene: 14. Looked up from germline, CDR1 is SQVTM and CDR2 is ANQGSEA. CDR3 protein: CSVVLLLAGGVSYNEQFF. The DNA for the CDR3 is TGCAGCGTTGTTCTCCTCTTGGCGGGAGGAGTCTCCTACAATGAGCAGTTCTTC.

The rearrangement joins TRBV7-9 to TRBJ2-3; 7 bases are a match to TRBD2. The V and J ends lost 3 bases and 5 bases, in that order; junction bases with no gene match: 8. The CDR3 spans 15 residues. Germline V gene sequence: CDR1 SEHNR, CDR2 FQNEAQ (reference sequence). The CDR3 DNA is TGTGCCAGCAGCTTCTTCGGGACTACGGGAGATACGCAGTATTTT. The encoded protein is CASSFFGTTGDTQYF.

This rearrangement joins TRBV11-2 to TRBJ2-5; TRBD2 agrees at 7 bases. Germline loops: CDR1 SGHAT, CDR2 FQNNGV. The J segment lost 5 bases and the V segment lost 2 bases, leaving 11 bases of the junction unmatched. This CDR3 is built from 16 residues. The CDR3 loop reads CASSLPEFGLVETQYF. The CDR3 region has the DNA TGTGCCAGCAGCTTACCGGAATTTGGACTAGTCGAGACCCAGTACTTC. The full variable domain, with the rest looked up from reference TRBV11-2 and TRBJ2-5, is EAGVAQSPRYKIIEKRQSVAFWCNPISGHATLYWYQQILGQGPKLLIQFQNNGVVDDSQLPKDRFSAERLKGVDSTLKIQPAKLEDSAVYLCASSLPEFGLVETQYFGPGTRLLVL.

The chain is built from TRBV21-1 and TRBJ1-5. TRBV21-1 has pseudogene status. The CDR3 totals 15 residues. The CDR3 nucleotides read TGTGCCAGCAGCAAAGGGAGGGGAGGCAATCAGCCCCAGCATTTT. Translating gives CASSKGRGGNQPQHF.

This chain links TRBV5-5 with TRBJ2-4; D is ambiguous. Looked up from germline, CDR1 is SGHKS and CDR2 is YYEKEE (reference sequence). The ends were cut back, 1 base at V and 12 bases at J, with 14 bases in the middle. The CDR3 covers 13 residues. For the CDR3, the DNA is TGTGCCAGCAGCTTGTCATTTAGCATGGATCAGTACTTC. Translating it yields CASSLSFSMDQYF. Full variable domain (remainder filled in from reference TRBV5-5 and TRBJ2-4): DAGVTQSPTHLIKTRGQQVTLRCSPISGHKSVSWYQQVLGQGPQFIFQYYEKEERGRGNFPDRFSARQFPNYSSELNVNALLLGDSALYLCASSLSFSMDQYFGAGTRLSVL.

This chain uses TRBV7-2 with TRBJ2-3; tentative D call: TRBD2 (5 bases). Trimming took off 1 base at V and 2 bases at J, with 10 bases between the two ends. This CDR3 spans 15 amino acids. Looked up from germline, CDR1 is SGHTA and CDR2 is FQGNSA. In DNA form, the CDR3 reads TGTGCCAGCAGCTTAGGGGTAGCGTCCACAGATACGCAGTATTTT. This sequence encodes CASSLGVASTDTQYF. The full variable domain, in which reference TRBV7-2 and TRBJ2-3 provide the parts outside the CDR3, is GAGVSQSPSNKVTEKGKDVELRCDPISGHTALYWYRQSLGQGLEFLIYFQGNSAPDKSGLPSDRFSAERTGGSVSTLTIQRTQQEDSAVYLCASSLGVASTDTQYFGPGTRLTVL.

The gene calls are TRBV28 and TRBJ1-5; D unresolved. The CDR3 contains 15 residues. Per germline, CDR1 MDHEN and CDR2 SYDVKM. The V end lost 6 bases, the J end lost 4 bases, and 16 bases lay between the germline ends. The CDR3 here is CASSLSTTYNQPQHF. CDR3 in DNA: TGTGCCAGCAGCCTATCGACAACCTATAATCAGCCCCAGCATTTT.

Comment on this clone: At one boundary the junction diverges from the germline segment, which might be a read error. The rearrangement links TRBV7-7 to TRBJ2-5, with D possibly matching TRBD2 (6 bases). Looked up from germline, CDR1 is SSHAT and CDR2 is FNYEAQ (reference sequence). CDR3 length: 14 amino acids. Written as DNA, the CDR3 is TGTGCTAGCAGCTCCTCCGGGGGTCGGGAGACCCAGTACTTC. Amino acid sequence: CASSSSGGRETQYF.

By sample fraction, this clone is large. This rearrangement joins TRBV30 to TRBJ1-5; 10 bases are a match to TRBD1. After removal of 2 bases from V and 5 bases from J, the junction contained 6 bases not matched to a gene. Germline lookup yields CDR1 GTSNPN and CDR2 SVGIG (reference sequence). The CDR3 is 15 amino acids. CDR3 sequence (DNA): TGTGCCTGGAGTTCCGGGACAGGGGCGCATCAGCCCCAGCATTTT. This codes for CAWSSGTGAHQPQHF.

The V call is TRBV6-5, the J call TRBJ2-7; tentative D call: TRBD2 (6 bases). The CDR3 has 14 amino acids. V dropped 0 bases and J dropped 1 base, with 7 bases sitting between them. The germline gives CDR1 MNHEY, CDR2 SVGAGI. The CDR3 is CASSYSRGSYEQYF. The CDR3 DNA sequence: TGTGCCAGCAGTTACTCGCGGGGTTCCTACGAGCAGTACTTC.

The V gene is TRBV6-4, the J gene TRBJ2-3, with D perhaps matching TRBD1 (6 bases). Germline lookup yields CDR1 MRHNA and CDR2 SNTAGT. The CDR3 runs to 18 residues. Trimming removed 3 bases from V and 0 bases from J, with 19 bases in between. CDR3 coding DNA: TGTGCCAGCAGTGAATTGGCAGGGGTTTTTTCTAGCACAGATACGCAGTATTTT. The encoded protein is CASSELAGVFSSTDTQYF.

The chain is built from TRBV7-9 and TRBJ2-7, with D unresolved. The V end was cut by 5 bases, the J end by 2 bases, with 10 bases between. Per the germline V gene, CDR1 is SEHNR and CDR2 is FQNEAQ (reference sequence). CDR3 length: 13 amino acids. The DNA for the CDR3 is TGTGCCAGCAGCCCCGTCAGGACCTACGAGCAGTACTTC. Translating it yields CASSPVRTYEQYF. Filled out from reference TRBV7-9 and TRBJ2-7, the complete variable domain reads DTGVSQNPRHKITKRGQNVTFRCDPISEHNRLYWYRQTLGQGPEFLTYFQNEAQLEKSRLLSDRFSAERPKGSFSTLEIQRTEQGDSAMYLCASSPVRTYEQYFGPGTRLTVT.

The chain recombines TRBV28 with TRBJ2-1; TRBD2 matches 8 bases. Germline lookup yields CDR1 MDHEN and CDR2 SYDVKM. This CDR3 has 14 amino acids. V shed 5 bases and J 12 bases; nucleotides not matched to a gene: 12. For the CDR3, the DNA is TGTGCCAGCAGTGTAGCGGGATTGAGGGTTATGCAGTTCTTC. Its translation is CASSVAGLRVMQFF.

The chain employs TRBV7-4 and TRBJ1-3; D not certain. There are 14 residues in the CDR3. Germline V gene data show CDR1 as SGHVT and CDR2 as SQSDAQ. V lost 4 bases and J lost 0, with 7 bases in between. The CDR3 nucleotides read TGTGCCAGCAGCTCCCTAAGCTCTGGAAACACCATATATTTT. The encoded protein is CASSSLSSGNTIYF.

The J gene is TRBJ1-1, the V gene TRBV7-9; 7 nucleotides agree with TRBD1. The V and J ends lost 5 bases and 1 base, in that order; junction bases with no gene match: 13. Germline-derived CDR1 and CDR2 are SEHNR and FQNEAQ (reference sequence). CDR3 length equals 17 residues. The CDR3 spells CASSLLAVDRKNTEAFF. DNA for the CDR3: TGTGCCAGCAGCCTGCTAGCTGTGGACAGGAAGAACACTGAAGCTTTCTTT.

The chain links TRBV18 to TRBJ2-7, with D maybe TRBD2 (5 bases). The germline V gene has CDR1 KGHSH and CDR2 LQKENI. V lost 0 bases, J lost 3 bases, and 9 bases lay in between. There are 14 residues in the CDR3. The CDR3 sequence: CASSPPGVGYEQYF. CDR3 bases: TGTGCCAGCTCACCACCGGGAGTAGGCTACGAGCAGTACTTC.

This clone occurred a few times. The DNA of the CDR3 is TGTGCCAGCAGCTCCGTACAGGGGAATCCCTACGAGCAGTACTTC. Protein: CASSSVQGNPYEQYF. This sequence joins TRBV7-9 and TRBJ2-7; 7 positions agree with TRBD1. The CDR3 extends over 15 amino acids. The germline gives CDR1 SEHNR, CDR2 FQNEAQ (reference sequence). V shed 4 bases and J 2 bases; nucleotides not matched to a gene: 8.

The chain uses TRBV28 and TRBJ1-5; perhaps TRBD1 as D (5 bases). The V end was cut by 6 bases, the J end by 6 bases, with 18 bases between. This CDR3 comprises 15 residues. CDR1 and CDR2 (germline): MDHEN, SYDVKM. The CDR3 loop is CASSPLSGNGQPQHF. CDR3 coding DNA: TGTGCCAGCAGCCCTCTGTCAGGGAATGGTCAGCCCCAGCATTTT.

The chain uses TRBV25-1 and TRBJ2-1; D gene unclear. Per germline, CDR1 MGHDK and CDR2 SYGVNS. The V end lost 6 bases, the J end lost 4 bases, and 13 bases lay between the germline ends. The CDR3 has 14 residues. CDR3 coding DNA: TGTGCCAGCAGCCATACGATTACATACAATGAGCAGTTCTTC. It yields the protein CASSHTITYNEQFF. Variable domain in full (rest from reference TRBV25-1 and TRBJ2-1): EADIYQTPRYLVIGTGKKITLECSQTMGHDKMYWYQQDPGMELHLIHYSYGVNSTEKGDLSSESTVSRIRTEHFPLTLESARPSHTSQYLCASSHTITYNEQFFGPGTRLTVL.

The chain recombines TRBV27 with TRBJ2-7, with 12 bases lining up with TRBD2. The CDR3 has 15 amino acids. From germline, CDR1 is MNHEY and CDR2 SMNVEV (reference sequence). With V trimmed by 3 bases and J by 2 bases, 2 bases remained unmatched. CDR3 nucleotides: TGTGCCAGCAGTTTTCGGACTAGCGGGGCCTACGAGCAGTACTTC. It is translated as CASSFRTSGAYEQYF.

This chain connects TRBV27 to TRBJ2-1; the D gene is possibly TRBD2 (5 bases). Trimming removed 5 bases from V and 6 bases from J, with 17 bases in between. The germline V gene encodes CDR1 MNHEY and CDR2 SMNVEV (reference sequence). CDR3 length equals 15 residues. CDR3 bases: TGTGCCAGCAGTGGAGACTACCCTCTGGGCAATGAGCAGTTCTTC. This gives the protein CASSGDYPLGNEQFF.

The rearrangement links TRBV4-3 to TRBJ1-2; no clear D. The CDR3 extends over 15 amino acids. From germline, CDR1 is LGHNA and CDR2 YSLEER. The germline V and J ends were trimmed by 0 bases and 4 bases, with 12 bases remaining between them. CDR3 sequence reads: CASSQERNSRYGYTF. The CDR3, as DNA: TGCGCCAGCAGCCAAGAAAGGAACAGCCGCTATGGCTACACCTTC.

This chain joins TRBV7-2 and TRBJ2-3; D is undetermined. Trimming cost V 5 bases and J 2 bases, with 14 bases left between them. CDR1 and CDR2 (germline): SGHTA, FQGNSA. CDR3 length equals 15 residues. CDR3 coding DNA: TGTGCCAGCAGCCCCCGGAGAAGCCCCACAGATACGCAGTATTTT. This encodes CASSPRRSPTDTQYF.

The chain couples TRBV7-6 to TRBJ2-3; 10 bases are shared with TRBD2. CDR3 length equals 16 residues. Trimming at V came to 2 bases and at J to 2 bases, leaving 4 bases not matched to a gene. Germline V gene sequence: CDR1 SGHVS, CDR2 FNYEAQ. The CDR3 region has the DNA TGTGCCAGCAGCTTAAGGACTAGCGGACACACAGATACGCAGTATTTT. Its protein product is CASSLRTSGHTDTQYF.

The CDR3: CARGAAANYGYTF. The CDR3 region has the DNA TGTGCCAGGGGGGCGGCCGCAAACTATGGCTACACCTTC. The V call is TRBV2, the J call TRBJ1-2, with a tentative D call TRBD1 (6 bases). From germline, CDR1 is SNHLY and CDR2 FYNNEI. CDR3 size: 13 residues. The ends were cut back, 9 bases at V and 2 bases at J, with 13 bases in the middle. Full variable domain (missing parts from reference TRBV2 and TRBJ1-2): EPEVTQTPSHQVTQMGQEVILRCVPISNHLYFYWYRQILGQKVEFLVSFYNNEISEKSEIFDDQFSVERPDGSNFTLKIRSTKLEDSAMYFCARGAAANYGYTFGSGTRLTVV.

The chain is built from TRBV5-1 and TRBJ2-1; D not resolved. Germline V gene lookup returns CDR1 SGHRS and CDR2 YFSETQ. The CDR3 contains 16 residues. The V gene lost 1 base and the J gene lost 1 base, with 12 bases spanning the gap. This chain's CDR3 is CASSLYEWASYNEQFF. CDR3 DNA: TGCGCCAGCAGCTTGTATGAGTGGGCTTCCTACAATGAGCAGTTCTTC.

The chain joins TRBV5-4 to TRBJ2-6; D uncertain. This CDR3 is built from 14 residues. Between the trimmed V and J ends, which lost 4 bases and 0 bases, there was a span of 5 bases. Germline V gene sequence: CDR1 SGHNT, CDR2 YYREEE (reference sequence). The CDR3: CASSLLSGANVLTF. The CDR3 DNA is TGTGCCAGCAGCCTTCTCTCTGGGGCCAACGTCCTGACTTTC.